Reported below is one T cell receptor beta chain. These data are taken from a study of Ad26.COV2.S vaccination and SARS-CoV-2 variants. On the study more broadly: Vaccine-arm donor from the placebo-controlled COV1001 Ad26.COV2.S trial. Doses of Ad26.COV2.S were injected into muscle once or twice, 56 days apart.

Profiled with immunoSEQ multiplex PCR; TCRdb holds only in-frame clones, not every one. This table holds about 350,000 clones, approximately 85% found once. J gave up 1 base and V 4 bases, and 15 bases lay outside the gene matches. CDR3 length equals 17 residues. Germline values: CDR1 SQVTM, CDR2 ANQGSEA. Treatment indicated: some 20 received Ad26.COV2.S at low or high dose, single or two shots; 5 received placebo; per-sample allocation not given. At day 63 after the first vaccine or placebo injection, samples were drawn. V and J are TRBV29-1 and TRBJ2-5; 7 bases are shared with TRBD2. The sequencing used peripheral blood, collected in a trial of Ad26.COV2.S vaccine versus placebo. The source of this sequence is a person between 18 and 65 years old who received the Ad26.COV2.S COVID-19 vaccine or a placebo. CDR3 sequence: CSVVWGGPASGQETQYF. Written as DNA, the CDR3 is TGCAGCGTTGTCTGGGGTGGTCCAGCTAGCGGCCAAGAGACCCAGTACTTC.